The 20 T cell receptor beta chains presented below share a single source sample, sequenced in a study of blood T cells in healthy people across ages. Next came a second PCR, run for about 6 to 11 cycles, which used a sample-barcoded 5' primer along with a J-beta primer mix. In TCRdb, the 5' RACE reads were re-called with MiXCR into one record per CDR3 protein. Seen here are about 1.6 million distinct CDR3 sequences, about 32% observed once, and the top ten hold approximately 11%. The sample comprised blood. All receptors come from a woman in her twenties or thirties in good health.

Here the CDR3 DNA reads TGTGCCAGCAGCCAAGGAGGGAGGGGGTTCCCTCAGCCCCAGCATTTT. Its protein product is CASSQGGRGFPQPQHF. The chain couples TRBV3-1 to TRBJ1-5; D might be TRBD1 (6 bases). The CDR3 has 16 amino acids. CDR1 LGHDT and CDR2 YNNKEL come from the germline V gene (reference sequence). V dropped 1 base and J dropped 6 bases, with 16 bases sitting between them.

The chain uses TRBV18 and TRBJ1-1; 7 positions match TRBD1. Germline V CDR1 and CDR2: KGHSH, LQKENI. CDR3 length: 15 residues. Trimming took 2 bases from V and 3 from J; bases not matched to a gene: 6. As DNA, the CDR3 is TGTGCCAGCTCACCAATAAGGGGGCAGGACACTGAAGCTTTCTTT. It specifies CASSPIRGQDTEAFF.

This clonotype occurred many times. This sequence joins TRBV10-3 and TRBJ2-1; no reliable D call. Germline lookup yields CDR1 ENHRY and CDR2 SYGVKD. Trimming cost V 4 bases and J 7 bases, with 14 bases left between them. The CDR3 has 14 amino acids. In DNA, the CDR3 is TGTGCCATCAGTGGATGGACCGGTGGGAATGAGCAGTTCTTC. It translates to CAISGWTGGNEQFF.

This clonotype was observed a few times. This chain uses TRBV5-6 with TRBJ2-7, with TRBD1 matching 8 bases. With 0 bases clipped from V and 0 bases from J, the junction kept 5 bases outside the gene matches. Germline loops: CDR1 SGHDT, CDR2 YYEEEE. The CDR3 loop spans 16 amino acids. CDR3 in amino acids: CASSLEGTGDSYEQYF. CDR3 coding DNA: TGTGCCAGCAGCTTGGAAGGGACAGGAGACTCCTACGAGCAGTACTTC.

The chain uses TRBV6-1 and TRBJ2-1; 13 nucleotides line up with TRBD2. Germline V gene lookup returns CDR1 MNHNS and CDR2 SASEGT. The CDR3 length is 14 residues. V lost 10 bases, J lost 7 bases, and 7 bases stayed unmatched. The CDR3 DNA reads TGTGCCACCACACTAGCGGGAGGGAAGAATGAGCAGTTCTTC. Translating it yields CATTLAGGKNEQFF.

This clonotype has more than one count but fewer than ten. This CDR3 is CASSLRTSSSYNEQFF. In nucleotides, the CDR3 is TGCGCCAGCAGCTTACGGACTAGCAGCTCCTACAATGAGCAGTTCTTC. The V and J genes are TRBV5-1 and TRBJ2-1; TRBD2 agrees at 8 bases. Losses at the gene ends were 2 bases for V and 0 bases for J; bases not matched to a gene: 4. This CDR3 region has 16 residues. Germline values: CDR1 SGHRS, CDR2 YFSETQ.

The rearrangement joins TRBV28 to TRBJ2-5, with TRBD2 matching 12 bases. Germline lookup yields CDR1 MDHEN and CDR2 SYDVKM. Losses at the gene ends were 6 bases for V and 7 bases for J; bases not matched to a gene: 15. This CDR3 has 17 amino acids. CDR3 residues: CASSYDRLAGDIVTQYF. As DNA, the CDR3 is TGTGCCAGCAGCTACGACCGACTAGCGGGAGACATAGTGACCCAGTACTTC.

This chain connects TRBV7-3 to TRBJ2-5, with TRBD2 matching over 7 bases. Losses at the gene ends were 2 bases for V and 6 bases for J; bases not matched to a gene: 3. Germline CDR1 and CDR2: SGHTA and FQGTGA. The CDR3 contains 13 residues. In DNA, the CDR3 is TGTGCCAGCAGCTTAGTTAGCGGGCAGACCCAGTACTTC. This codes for CASSLVSGQTQYF.

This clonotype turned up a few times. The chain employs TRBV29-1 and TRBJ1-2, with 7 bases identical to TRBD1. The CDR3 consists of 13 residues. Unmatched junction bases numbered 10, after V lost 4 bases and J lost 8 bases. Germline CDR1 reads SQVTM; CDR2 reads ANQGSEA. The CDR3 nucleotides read TGCAGCGTTGTAGATGACAGGGTGGGCGGCTACACCTTC. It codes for CSVVDDRVGGYTF. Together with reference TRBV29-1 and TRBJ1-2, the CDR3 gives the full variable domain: SAVISQKPSRDICQRGTSLTIQCQVDSQVTMMFWYRQQPGQSLTLIATANQGSEATYESGFVIDKFPISRPNLTFSTLTVSNMSPEDSSIYLCSVVDDRVGGYTFGSGTRLTVV.

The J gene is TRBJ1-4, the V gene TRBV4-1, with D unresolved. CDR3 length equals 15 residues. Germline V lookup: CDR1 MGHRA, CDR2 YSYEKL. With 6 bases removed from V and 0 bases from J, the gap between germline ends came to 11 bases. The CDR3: CASSQVGTTNEKLFF. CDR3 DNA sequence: TGCGCCAGCAGTCAGGTGGGGACAACTAATGAAAAACTGTTTTTT.

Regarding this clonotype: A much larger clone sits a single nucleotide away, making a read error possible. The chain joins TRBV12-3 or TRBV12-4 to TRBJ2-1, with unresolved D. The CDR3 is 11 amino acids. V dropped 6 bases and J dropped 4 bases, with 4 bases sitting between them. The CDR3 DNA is TGTGCCAGCAGACAGTACAATGAGCAGTTCTTC. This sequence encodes CASRQYNEQFF.

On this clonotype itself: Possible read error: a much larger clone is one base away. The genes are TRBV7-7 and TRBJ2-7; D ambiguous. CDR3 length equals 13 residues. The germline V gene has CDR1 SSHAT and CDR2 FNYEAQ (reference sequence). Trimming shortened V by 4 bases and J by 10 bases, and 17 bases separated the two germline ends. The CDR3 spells CASSSRGRVPQYF. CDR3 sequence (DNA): TGTGCCAGCAGCTCCCGCGGTCGGGTACCCCAGTACTTC.

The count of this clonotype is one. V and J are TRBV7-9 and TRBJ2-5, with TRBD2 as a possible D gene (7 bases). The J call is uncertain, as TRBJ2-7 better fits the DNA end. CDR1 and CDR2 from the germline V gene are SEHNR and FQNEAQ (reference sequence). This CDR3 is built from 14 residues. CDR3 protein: CASSFTRGGGEQYF. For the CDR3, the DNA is TGTGCCAGCAGCTTCACAAGGGGGGGAGGCGAGCAGTACTTC.

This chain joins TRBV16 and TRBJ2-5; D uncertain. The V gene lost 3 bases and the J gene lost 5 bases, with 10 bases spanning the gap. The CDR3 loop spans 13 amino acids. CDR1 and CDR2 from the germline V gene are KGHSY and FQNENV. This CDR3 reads CASSQSLSETQYF. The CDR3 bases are TGTGCCAGCAGCCAGAGCCTGTCGGAGACCCAGTACTTC. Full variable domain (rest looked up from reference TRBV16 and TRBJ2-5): GEEVAQTPKHLVRGEGQKAKLYCAPIKGHSYVFWYQQVLKNEFKFLISFQNENVFDETGMPKERFSAKCLPNSPCSLEIQATKLEDSAVYFCASSQSLSETQYFGPGTRLLVL.

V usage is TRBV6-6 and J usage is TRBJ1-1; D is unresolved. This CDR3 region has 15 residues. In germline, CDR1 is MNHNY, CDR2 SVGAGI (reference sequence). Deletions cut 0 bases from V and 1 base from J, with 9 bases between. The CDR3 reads CASSYSGSRNTEAFF. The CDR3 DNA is TGTGCCAGCAGTTACTCAGGGTCCCGGAACACTGAAGCTTTCTTT.

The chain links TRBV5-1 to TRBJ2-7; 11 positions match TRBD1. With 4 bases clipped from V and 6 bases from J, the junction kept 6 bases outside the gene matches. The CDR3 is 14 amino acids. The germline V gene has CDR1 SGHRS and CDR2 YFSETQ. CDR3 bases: TGCGCCAGCAGCACCGGGACAGGGGGTGGCGAGCAGTACTTC. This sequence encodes CASSTGTGGGEQYF.

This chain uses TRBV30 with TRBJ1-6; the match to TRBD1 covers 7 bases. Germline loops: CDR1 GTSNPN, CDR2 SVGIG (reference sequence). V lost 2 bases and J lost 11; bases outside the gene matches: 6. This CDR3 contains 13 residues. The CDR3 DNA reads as TGTGCCTGGAGTACGGGACAGAATCCACCCCTCCACTTT. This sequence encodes CAWSTGQNPPLHF. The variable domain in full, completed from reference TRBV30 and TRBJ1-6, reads SQTIHQWPATLVQPVGSPLSLECTVEGTSNPNLYWYRQAAGRGLQLLFYSVGIGQISSEVPQNLSASRPQDRQFILSSKKLLLSDSGFYLCAWSTGQNPPLHFGNGTRLTVT.

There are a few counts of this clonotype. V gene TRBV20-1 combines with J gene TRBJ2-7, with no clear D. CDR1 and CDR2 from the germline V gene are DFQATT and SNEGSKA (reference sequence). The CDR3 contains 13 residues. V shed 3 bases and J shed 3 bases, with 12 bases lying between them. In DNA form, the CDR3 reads TGCAGTGCTAGCGACGTAGAGGTCTACGAGCAGTACTTC. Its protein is CSASDVEVYEQYF.

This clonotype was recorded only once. The CDR3 reads CSATGLGQGAYEQYF. The CDR3 DNA sequence: TGCAGTGCGACAGGTTTGGGACAGGGAGCCTACGAGCAGTACTTC. The chain is built from TRBV20-1 and TRBJ2-7, with 9 bases that match TRBD1. Germline assignment: CDR1 DFQATT and CDR2 SNEGSKA (reference sequence). The CDR3 contains 15 residues. V shed 6 bases, J shed 2 bases, and the junction held 11 bases outside the gene matches.

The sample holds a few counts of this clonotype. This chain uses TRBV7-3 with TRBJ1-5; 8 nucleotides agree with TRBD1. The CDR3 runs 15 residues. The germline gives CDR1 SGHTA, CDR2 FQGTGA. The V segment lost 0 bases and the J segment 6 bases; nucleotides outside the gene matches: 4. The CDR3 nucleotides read TGTGCCAGCAGCTTAACTCAGGGGGCTGTTCAGCCCCAGCATTTT. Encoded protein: CASSLTQGAVQPQHF. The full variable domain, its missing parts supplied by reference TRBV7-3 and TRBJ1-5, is GAGVSQTPSNKVTEKGKYVELRCDPISGHTALYWYRQSLGQGPEFLIYFQGTGAADDSGLPNDRFFAVRPEGSVSTLKIQRTERGDSAVYLCASSLTQGAVQPQHFGDGTRLSIL.